These 16 T cell receptor beta chains came from one sample sequenced in a study of early T cells in non-severe SARS-CoV-2 infection. TCRdb reanalysed the 5' RACE reads using MiXCR and keeps one entry per CDR3 protein. The repertoire holds 95,000 to 110,000 distinct CDR3 sequences, with roughly 11% as singletons. Sequences were obtained from whole blood. The source of these receptors is an adult who was a healthcare worker with PCR-confirmed SARS-CoV-2 infection or an uninfected control (not recorded which).

The chain combines TRBV10-2 with TRBJ1-1, with D unresolved. The germline gives CDR1 WSHSY, CDR2 SAAADI. V lost 3 bases to trimming and J lost 7 bases, with 6 bases between them. The CDR3 totals 11 residues. CDR3 sequence: CASSEDFEAFF. For the CDR3, the DNA is TGCGCCAGCAGTGAAGACTTTGAAGCTTTCTTT.

This clonotype has just a few counts. J is TRBJ2-3 and V is TRBV6-5, with a possible D match to TRBD1 (5 bases). The CDR3 covers 11 residues. Germline CDR1 is MNHEY and CDR2 is SVGAGI. Trimming cost V 2 bases and J 10 bases, with 7 bases left between them. The CDR3 DNA is TGTGCCAGCAGTTACCAGGGATCGCAGTATTTT. It specifies CASSYQGSQYF.

This clonotype was counted many times. The chain joins TRBV7-9 to TRBJ2-7; the match to TRBD2 covers 12 bases. The CDR3 sequence is 15 residues long. Trimming at V came to 5 bases and at J to 2 bases, leaving 4 bases not matched to a gene. Per germline, CDR1 SEHNR and CDR2 FQNEAQ (reference sequence). CDR3 in amino acids: CASSASGRAPYEQYF. Here the CDR3 DNA reads TGTGCCAGCAGCGCTAGCGGGAGGGCCCCCTACGAGCAGTACTTC.

At least ten counts were recorded for this clonotype. This chain links TRBV28 with TRBJ2-1, with D unclear. The V end was cut by 4 bases, the J end by 8 bases, with 9 bases between. CDR1 MDHEN and CDR2 SYDVKM come from the germline V gene. This CDR3 has 12 residues. CDR3 region: CASSSRYYEQFF. CDR3 bases: TGTGCCAGCAGTTCACGATACTATGAGCAGTTCTTC. Drawing the rest from reference TRBV28 and TRBJ2-1, the complete variable domain is DVKVTQSSRYLVKRTGEKVFLECVQDMDHENMFWYRQDPGLGLRLIYFSYDVKMKEKGDIPEGYSVSREKKERFSLILESASTNQTSMYLCASSSRYYEQFFGPGTRLTVL.

There are many counts of this clonotype. This chain uses TRBV7-9 with TRBJ1-5; D gene unclear. Germline V gives CDR1 SEHNR, CDR2 FQNEAQ (reference sequence). The CDR3 spans 13 residues. V was shortened by 2 bases and J by 4 bases, with 6 bases between the two germline ends. The CDR3: CASSLSANQPQHF. The CDR3 DNA is TGTGCCAGCAGCTTAAGTGCAAATCAGCCCCAGCATTTT.

This clonotype was seen a handful of times. V usage is TRBV7-2 and J usage is TRBJ2-1; no clear D. CDR1 is SGHTA and CDR2 is FQGNSA in the germline V gene. This CDR3 has 12 residues. The V end was cut by 4 bases, the J end by 7 bases, with 8 bases between. This chain's CDR3 is CASSSLRNEQFF. CDR3 nucleotide sequence: TGTGCCAGCAGCTCCCTCCGTAATGAGCAGTTCTTC.

A few counts support this clonotype. The rearrangement joins TRBV12-3 or TRBV12-4 to TRBJ2-2; 10 bases align to TRBD2. The CDR3 spans 16 residues. V trimming: 6 bases; J trimming: 6 bases; junction bases outside the gene matches: 10. The CDR3 sequence: CASSLLAGVWPGELFF. The CDR3 DNA follows: TGTGCCAGCAGCCTCCTAGCGGGAGTCTGGCCCGGGGAGCTGTTTTTT.

This clonotype came up many times. The J gene is TRBJ2-5, the V gene TRBV10-3, with D perhaps matching TRBD1 or TRBD2 (5 bases each). This CDR3 is built from 14 residues. Trimming stripped 5 bases from V and 3 bases from J, with 13 bases between. The V gene's germline CDR1 is ENHRY and CDR2 SYGVKD. The CDR3 DNA reads TGTGCCATCAGTAGACCGGGACCAAAAGAGACCCAGTACTTC. It is translated as CAISRPGPKETQYF.

This clonotype appeared many times. The rearrangement uses TRBV29-1 and TRBJ2-3; TRBD2 matches at 7 bases. Germline V gene data show CDR1 as SQVTM and CDR2 as ANQGSEA. The CDR3 loop spans 14 amino acids. With V trimmed by 5 bases and J by 0 bases, 5 bases remained unmatched. As DNA, the CDR3 is TGCAGCGTTCGAAGCGGGACTAGCACAGATACGCAGTATTTT. Translation: CSVRSGTSTDTQYF.

This clonotype was detected many times. The chain employs TRBV9 and TRBJ2-3; D ambiguous. CDR3 length: 15 residues. Germline CDR1 and CDR2: SGDLS and YYNGEE. V was trimmed by 0 bases and J by 2 bases, leaving 10 bases between them. The CDR3 DNA follows: TGTGCCAGCAGCGTAGAGAGGAGCGACACAGATACGCAGTATTTT. Its translation: CASSVERSDTDTQYF.

This clonotype was detected only a few times. The rearrangement links TRBV20-1 to TRBJ2-1, with TRBD2 identical over 8 bases. V dropped 5 bases and J dropped 8; count of bases not matched to a gene: 17. The CDR3 has 16 amino acids. Germline CDR1 is DFQATT and CDR2 is SNEGSKA (reference sequence). CDR3: CSAYPSREGLKYEQFF. CDR3 bases: TGCAGTGCTTATCCCTCCCGGGAGGGCCTTAAGTATGAGCAGTTCTTC.

This clonotype was counted ten times or more. The chain employs TRBV20-1 and TRBJ2-4, with D uncertain. The V gene's germline CDR1 is DFQATT and CDR2 SNEGSKA (reference sequence). V was cut by 8 bases and J by 0 bases, with 14 bases left in between. The CDR3 contains 14 residues. The DNA of the CDR3 is TGCAGTCTCAGGCTTCCGGGAGCCAAAAACATTCAGTACTTC. Translated: CSLRLPGAKNIQYF.

The rearrangement uses TRBV29-1 and TRBJ2-3; tentatively, D is TRBD2 (7 bases). V was shortened by 4 bases and J by 6 bases, with 17 bases between the two germline ends. Germline values: CDR1 SQVTM, CDR2 ANQGSEA. CDR3 length equals 14 residues. The CDR3 DNA reads TGCAGCGTTGGTAAGGGGGGGATGACGGATACGCAGTATTTT. Amino acid sequence: CSVGKGGMTDTQYF.

This clonotype has at least ten counts. This CDR3 reads CSVGDTGEAFF. In DNA form, the CDR3 reads TGCAGCGTAGGGGATACGGGTGAAGCTTTCTTT. V gene TRBV29-1 combines with J gene TRBJ1-1; a possible D gene is TRBD1 (5 bases). The CDR3 spans 11 residues. V gave up 6 bases and J gave up 7 bases, with 12 bases separating them. Germline V CDR1 and CDR2: SQVTM, ANQGSEA.

Ten or more counts support this clonotype. The chain carries TRBV11-2 and TRBJ1-4; the D gene is possibly TRBD1 (5 bases). The CDR3 loop spans 17 amino acids. Germline-derived CDR1 and CDR2 are SGHAT and FQNNGV. V shed 3 bases and J shed 7 bases, with 21 bases lying between them. CDR3 sequence: CASSFDLPLTGGEKLFF. The DNA of the CDR3 is TGTGCCAGCAGCTTCGACTTACCGCTAACAGGAGGTGAAAAACTGTTTTTT. The whole variable domain, filled in from reference TRBV11-2 and TRBJ1-4, reads EAGVAQSPRYKIIEKRQSVAFWCNPISGHATLYWYQQILGQGPKLLIQFQNNGVVDDSQLPKDRFSAERLKGVDSTLKIQPAKLEDSAVYLCASSFDLPLTGGEKLFFGSGTQLSVL.

This clonotype was picked up many times. This sequence joins TRBV28 and TRBJ2-7, with 8 bases matching TRBD1. The CDR3 spans 14 residues. CDR1 and CDR2 (germline): MDHEN, SYDVKM. V was pared by 5 bases and J by 4 bases, with 7 bases of the junction left unmatched. DNA of the CDR3: TGTGCCAGCAGTATCACCGGGACAGGATACGAGCAGTACTTC. This sequence encodes CASSITGTGYEQYF.